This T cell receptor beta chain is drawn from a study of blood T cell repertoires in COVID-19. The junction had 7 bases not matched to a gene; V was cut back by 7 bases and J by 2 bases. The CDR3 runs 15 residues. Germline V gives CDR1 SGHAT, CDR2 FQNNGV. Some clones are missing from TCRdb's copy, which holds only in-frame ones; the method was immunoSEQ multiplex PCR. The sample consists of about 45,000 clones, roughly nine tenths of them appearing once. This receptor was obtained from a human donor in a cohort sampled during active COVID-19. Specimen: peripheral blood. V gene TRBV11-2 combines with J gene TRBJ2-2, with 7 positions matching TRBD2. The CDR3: CASMGGGSNTGELFF. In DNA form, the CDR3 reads TGTGCCAGCATGGGCGGGGGTTCAAACACCGGGGAGCTGTTTTTT. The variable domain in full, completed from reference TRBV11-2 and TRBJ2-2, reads EAGVAQSPRYKIIEKRQSVAFWCNPISGHATLYWYQQILGQGPKLLIQFQNNGVVDDSQLPKDRFSAERLKGVDSTLKIQPAKLEDSAVYLCASMGGGSNTGELFFGEGSRLTVL.